This TCR beta chain was recorded in a study of OX40 agonist ivuxolimab in advanced cancers. General study findings and limits: At 0.1 to 3.0 mg/kg and by week 6, clonal expansion occurred in CD4+ and CD8+ blood T cells.

Libraries were prepared by immunoSEQ multiplex PCR; TCRdb keeps only in-frame clonotypes and omits some of them. Among around 100,000 clones, approximately 90% were seen once, and the ten largest hold 0.54%. This clone was counted once. Its matching antigen is unknown. The receptor was derived from an adult with an advanced solid tumor such as melanoma, head and neck, liver or kidney cancer. Sequenced material: CD4+ or CD8+ T cells sorted from blood, taken in a trial of the OX40 agonist ivuxolimab.

In DNA form, the CDR3 reads TGTGCCAGCAGGCTAGCGGGAAGCACAGATACGCAGTATTTT. Protein: CASRLAGSTDTQYF. The J gene is TRBJ2-3, the V gene TRBV2; TRBD2 matches 9 bases. The CDR3 loop spans 14 amino acids. Germline-derived CDR1 and CDR2 are SNHLY and FYNNEI. Unmatched junction bases numbered 1, after V lost 6 bases and J lost 0 bases.